These T cell receptor beta chains were read from a single sample in a study of PD-L1 blockade in urothelial cancer. The protocol was immunoSEQ multiplex PCR, while the TCRdb copy is restricted to in-frame clones and leaves out a portion. Found here are about 130,000 clones, roughly 84% of them singletons; the top ten hold 3.2%. This specimen was PBMCs, taken around atezolizumab (anti-PD-L1) treatment. Receptors were obtained from a man aged 45-60 years with urothelial cancer. CDR3s include the opening cysteine and the closing phenylalanine or tryptophan. The D gene is left open where the match is weak. Only some rows state a clone size, as once, few, many or a class for expanded clones.

-,TRBJ1-2,TRBD1,TRBV7-9,TGTGCCAGCAGCCCGTCGGGGGGGACAGGGGGTTATGGCTACACCTTC,CASSPSGGTGGYGYTF
-,TRBJ2-2,-,TRBV5-1,TGCGCCAGCAGCCTAGAGGTTCTTCCGAACACCGGGGAGCTGTTTTTT,CASSLEVLPNTGELFF
-,TRBJ2-5,TRBD1,TRBV28,TGTGCCAGCAGTTTAACAGGGGAAAGGGAGCAGTACTTC,CASSLTGEREQYF
-,TRBJ2-3,-,TRBV21-1,TGTGCCAGCAGCAAAGGCAGGGCAGTCCAGAGCACAGATACGCAGTATTTT,CASSKGRAVQSTDTQYF
-,TRBJ1-3,-,TRBV2,TGTGCCAGCAGTGAGGGGGCCCGGGGAAACACCATATATTTT,CASSEGARGNTIYF
-,TRBJ2-2,TRBD2,TRBV9,TGTGCCAGCAGCCCCCGGACTAGCGGGAACACCGGGGAGCTGTTTTTT,CASSPRTSGNTGELFF
few,TRBJ2-3,TRBD1,TRBV4-1,TGCGCCAGCAGCCAAGGGACAGGGGGCTTTGGGAGGGTAACAGATACGCAGTATTTT,CASSQGTGGFGRVTDTQYF
-,TRBJ2-7,-,TRBV5-4,TGTGCCAGCAGCCCTGGATGGGCAGGGCTGAACGAGCAGTACTTC,CASSPGWAGLNEQYF
-,TRBJ2-5,-,TRBV4-2,TGTGCCAGCAGCCAAGAACAGCGGCAAGAGACCCAGTACTTC,CASSQEQRQETQYF
once,TRBJ2-7,TRBD1,TRBV29-1,TGCAGCGTTGAAATGGGGACAGGCCTCTACGAGCAGTACTTC,CSVEMGTGLYEQYF
-,TRBJ1-4,TRBD1,TRBV7-3,TGTGCCAGCAGCCCGTTCCTTCAGGGGGCTAATGAAAAACTGTTTTTT,CASSPFLQGANEKLFF
few,TRBJ1-3,-,TRBV6-6,TGTGCCAGCAGTTACTCGAACAGCGGCATATATTTT,CASSYSNSGIYF
-,TRBJ1-1,TRBD1,TRBV6-1,TGTGCCAGCAGTGAGACAGGGAGGAACACTGAAGCTTTCTTT,CASSETGRNTEAFF
-,TRBJ2-1,TRBD2,TRBV5-4,TGTGCCAGCAGCTTGAAACTAGCGGGAGGCATCGATGAGCAGTTCTTC,CASSLKLAGGIDEQFF
-,TRBJ2-2,-,TRBV9,TGTGCCAGCAGCGTAAACCTGGCTAGCGCGAACACCGGGGAGCTGTTTTTT,CASSVNLASANTGELFF
-,TRBJ2-5,TRBD2,TRBV14,TGTGCCAGCAGCCAAGCGGTAGCGGGTCTGGGGGAGACCCAGTACTTC,CASSQAVAGLGETQYF
-,TRBJ2-5,TRBD1,TRBV27,TGTGCCAGCAGTCCAGGGGGCTCCGGGTCCGAGACCCAGTACTTC,CASSPGGSGSETQYF
-,TRBJ2-2,TRBD2,TRBV6-6,TGTGCCAGCAGTATGCTAGCGGGAGTCCCCGGGGAGCTGTTTTTT,CASSMLAGVPGELFF
-,TRBJ2-7,TRBD1,TRBV5-5,TGTGCCAGCAGCTTAACAGGGGGAACGAGGGAGCAGTACTTC,CASSLTGGTREQYF
-,TRBJ2-1,TRBD2,TRBV30,TGTGCCTGGACTAGCGGGAGTAATGAGCAGTTCTTC,CAWTSGSNEQFF
-,TRBJ1-5,-,TRBV5-6,TGTGCCAGCAGTCGTACAGGGTCCCATCAGCCCCAGCATTTT,CASSRTGSHQPQHF
-,TRBJ2-5,TRBD2,TRBV19,TGTGCCAGTGCGACTAGCGGGAGATCAGAGACCCAGTACTTC,CASATSGRSETQYF
-,TRBJ2-2,TRBD1,TRBV2,TGTGCCAGCCGGGTGACAGGGTTGGGCGGGGAGCTGTTTTTT,CASRVTGLGGELFF
-,TRBJ2-3,TRBD2,TRBV7-3,TGTGCCAGCAGCTTGGGACTAGCGGGGGCGGCAGATACGCAGTATTTT,CASSLGLAGAADTQYF
-,TRBJ2-7,TRBD2,TRBV6-5,TGTGCCAGCAGTTACGGCGGGAGGGCTTACGAGCAGTACTTC,CASSYGGRAYEQYF
-,TRBJ1-2,-,TRBV28,TGTGCCAGCAGTAGCGGACAGACCTATGGCTACACCTTC,CASSSGQTYGYTF
-,TRBJ1-1,-,TRBV7-3,TGTGCCAGCAGCTTATATGGCCACTCGGGCACTGAAGCTTTCTTT,CASSLYGHSGTEAFF
-,TRBJ2-7,-,TRBV19,TGTGCCAGTAGTGTTTCAGGGAACGAGCAGTACTTC,CASSVSGNEQYF
-,TRBJ1-1,-,TRBV5-4,TGTGCCAGCAGCTTTAGGGGGAACACTGAAGCTTTCTTT,CASSFRGNTEAFF
-,TRBJ1-4,TRBD1,TRBV4-1,TGCGCCAGCAGCCCAATGGGACAGGGGGCAACTAATGAAAAACTGTTTTTT,CASSPMGQGATNEKLFF
-,TRBJ2-1,-,TRBV2,TGTGCCAGCAGTGAAGCGCTTGTCAGCTACAATGAGCAGTTCTTC,CASSEALVSYNEQFF
-,TRBJ2-7,TRBD1,TRBV27,TGTGCCAGCAGTTTCTCAGGGGGATACGAGCAGTACTTC,CASSFSGGYEQYF
-,TRBJ2-1,TRBD1,TRBV18,TGTGCCAGCTCACCGGGGACAGGCCAAAATGAGCAGTTCTTC,CASSPGTGQNEQFF
-,TRBJ2-1,-,TRBV21-1,TGTGCCAGCAGCAAAGGGGGACTAGCCCCTACTAATGAGCAGTTCTTC,CASSKGGLAPTNEQFF
-,TRBJ2-2,TRBD2,TRBV9,TGTGCCAGTGGACTAGCGGGAGGGCCCGGGGAGCTGTTTTTT,CASGLAGGPGELFF
once,TRBJ2-5,-,TRBV30,TGTGCCTGGAGTTGGGGCAGGAAGCAAGAGACCCAGTACTTC,CAWSWGRKQETQYF
-,TRBJ2-1,-,TRBV5-4,TGTGCCAGCAGCTCCCAGAAAACGGAGCAGTTCTTC,CASSSQKTEQFF
-,TRBJ2-7,-,TRBV6-5,TGTGCCAGCAGTTACCCCAGTTTGGGAGGCTACGAGCAGTACTTC,CASSYPSLGGYEQYF
-,TRBJ2-1,TRBD1,TRBV7-9,TGTGCCAGCAGCCCACCACAGGGGAGCTCCTACAATGAGCAGTTCTTC,CASSPPQGSSYNEQFF
-,TRBJ1-3,-,TRBV29-1,TGCAGCGTTGTAAGGGGGTCGGGAAACACCATATATTTT,CSVVRGSGNTIYF
-,TRBJ2-7,TRBD2,TRBV10-1,TGCGCCAGCAGTGCGAACCGACTAGCGGGAGGGCTAATCTACGAGCAGTACTTC,CASSANRLAGGLIYEQYF
-,TRBJ1-2,-,TRBV2,TGTGCCAGCAGCCTAAGAGCAGGGCAGGGGATCAGGGGCTACACCTTC,CASSLRAGQGIRGYTF
-,TRBJ2-5,TRBD2,TRBV15,TGTGCCACCAGCACCTGGACTAGCGGGAGGGCGAGTCAAGAGACCCAGTACTTC,CATSTWTSGRASQETQYF
-,TRBJ2-7,TRBD1,TRBV2,TGTGCCAGCAGAAGCCCTGCCGGGACAGGGAGCTCCTACGAGCAGTACTTC,CASRSPAGTGSSYEQYF
few,TRBJ1-3,-,TRBV10-3,TGTGCCATCAGTGAGCTCCGGGGAAACACCATATATTTT,CAISELRGNTIYF
-,TRBJ2-3,TRBD1,TRBV14,TGTGCCAGCAGCCTTACGGGACAGTTGGGGACAGATACGCAGTATTTT,CASSLTGQLGTDTQYF